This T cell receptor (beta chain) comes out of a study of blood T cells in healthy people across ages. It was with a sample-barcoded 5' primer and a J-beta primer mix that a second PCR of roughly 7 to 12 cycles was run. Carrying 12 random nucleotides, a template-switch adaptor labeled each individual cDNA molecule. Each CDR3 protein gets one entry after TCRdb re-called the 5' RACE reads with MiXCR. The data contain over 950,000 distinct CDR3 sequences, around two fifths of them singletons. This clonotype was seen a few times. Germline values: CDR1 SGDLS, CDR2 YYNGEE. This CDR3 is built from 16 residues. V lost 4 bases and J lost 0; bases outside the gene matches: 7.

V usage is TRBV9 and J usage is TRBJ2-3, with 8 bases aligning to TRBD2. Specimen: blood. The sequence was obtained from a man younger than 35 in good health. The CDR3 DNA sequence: TGTGCCAGCAGCCTAGGGACTAGTCGGAGCACAGATACGCAGTATTTT. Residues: CASSLGTSRSTDTQYF.